A selection of T cell receptor beta chains follows, all from one sample in a study of blood T cell repertoires in COVID-19. The repertoire was sequenced with immunoSEQ multiplex PCR; TCRdb's copy has only in-frame clones and lacks some. Counted here are roughly 70,000 clones, around 70% occurring once; the ten biggest clones make up less than 25%. The sequenced sample consisted of peripheral blood. The receptors derive from a man in his sixties with acute or convalescent COVID-19. The CDR3 runs from the conserved cysteine through the conserved F or W. Each record gives: J gene, D gene, CDR3 length, clone size, V gene, CDR3 DNA, CDR3 protein. A D gene is named only where the DNA matches it firmly. Size is stated for part of the rows, as once, few or many counts, or as a class when the clone is expanded.

TRBJ1-5	-	17	few	TRBV24-1	TGTGCCACCAGTGATTTGCCGGACACCGAGACCCATCAGCCCCAGCATTTT	CATSDLPDTETHQPQHF
TRBJ2-2	TRBD1	14	-	TRBV10-1	TGCGCCAGCAGTGATTTCGACAGGGTTGGGGAGCTGTTTTTT	CASSDFDRVGELFF
TRBJ2-2	-	15	-	TRBV24-1	TGTGCCACCAGTGATTTCCAGGGGAACACCGGGGAGCTGTTTTTT	CATSDFQGNTGELFF
TRBJ1-3	-	17	-	TRBV3-1/TRBV3-2	TGTGCCAGCAGCCGGACCGGGCGCCGGACAGCTGGAAACACCATATATTTT	CASSRTGRRTAGNTIYF
TRBJ1-2	-	14	-	TRBV6-1	TGTGCCAGCAGTGAAGTCACTGATAACTATGGCTACACCTTC	CASSEVTDNYGYTF
TRBJ2-2	-	14	-	TRBV19	TGTGCCAGTAGGTTCGGAGGGAACACCGGGGAGCTGTTTTTT	CASRFGGNTGELFF
TRBJ1-1	TRBD1	14	-	TRBV9	TGTGCCAGCAGCGTCAACAGGGGCGGCACTGAAGCTTTCTTT	CASSVNRGGTEAFF
TRBJ1-1	-	14	-	TRBV18	TGTGCCAGCTCACCAAGGACAAGGGACACTGAAGCTTTCTTT	CASSPRTRDTEAFF
TRBJ1-5	TRBD1	14	once	TRBV7-2	TGTGCCAGCAGCTTACAGGGGGCGCGTCAGCCCCAGCATTTT	CASSLQGARQPQHF
TRBJ2-1	-	13	-	TRBV19	TGTGCCAGCATCGGACAATCCTACAATGAGCAGTTCTTC	CASIGQSYNEQFF